The 27 T cell receptor beta chains given below trace back to one sample, sequenced in a study of shared clonotypes between healthy human individuals (dated by TCRdb to 2020 to 2022). CD8 naive samples were CD45RO-negative cells positively selected for CCR7, giving a CD45RA+CCR7+ population that excluded TemRA cells. Libraries were built with the immunoSEQ multiplex PCR assay. Imported from immuneACCESS, the table was reduced by TCRdb to in-frame sequences with V and J called. These copies leave out some clones; in studies compared against another copy, an unresolved V gene accounts for under half, and the cause of the remainder is not known. The sample profile shows about 680,000 clones; about 92% of them were found once. The ten biggest clones cover 20% to 25% of the sample. Material for sequencing was naive CD8+ T cells sorted from blood. What this sample's cell subset or site label stands for: CD45RA+CCR7+. Every receptor here comes from a man aged 30 to 39 in good health.

The CDR3 reads CASSLGQLQFF. DNA for the CDR3: TGTGCCAGCAGTTTAGGCCAGTTACAGTTCTTC. V gene TRBV27 combines with J gene TRBJ2-1, with D uncertain. Trimming shortened V by 2 bases and J by 13 bases, and 9 bases separated the two germline ends. The CDR3 runs 11 residues. Germline V CDR1 and CDR2: MNHEY, SMNVEV (reference sequence).

Comment on this clone: Additional DNA sequences in this sample encode the identical CDR3. This chain uses TRBV27 with TRBJ1-5, with D uncertain. V was cut by 3 bases and J by 0 bases, with 6 bases left in between. The CDR3 spans 14 residues. Per the germline V gene, CDR1 is MNHEY and CDR2 is SMNVEV (reference sequence). CDR3 DNA sequence: TGTGCCAGCAGTTTCACCGGTAGCAATCAGCCCCAGCATTTT. It translates to CASSFTGSNQPQHF.

The chain uses TRBV5-1 and TRBJ2-5; TRBD2 might be the D (5 bases). Germline V gene lookup returns CDR1 SGHRS and CDR2 YFSETQ. V was clipped by 7 bases and J by 4 bases, with 8 bases between them. The CDR3 extends over 11 amino acids. CDR3 in DNA: TGCGCCAGCCGGAGCGGAGAGACCCAGTACTTC. Its protein is CASRSGETQYF.

V is TRBV27 and J is TRBJ2-7; 10 nucleotides match TRBD2. CDR1 and CDR2 from the germline V gene are MNHEY and SMNVEV (reference sequence). J lost 3 bases, V lost 3 bases, and 8 bases had no gene match. The CDR3 extends over 16 amino acids. The CDR3 here is CASSFSVGTSVYEQYF. The CDR3 DNA reads TGTGCCAGCAGTTTTTCCGTCGGGACTAGCGTCTACGAGCAGTACTTC.

The gene calls are TRBV2 and TRBJ1-2; 7 bases are shared with TRBD1. The length of the CDR3 is 13 residues. After removal of 9 bases from V and 6 bases from J, the junction contained 10 bases not matched to a gene. Germline CDR1 SNHLY, CDR2 FYNNEI. The CDR3 reads CARLTGLSDGYTF. CDR3 DNA: TGTGCCAGATTGACAGGGTTGTCAGATGGCTACACCTTC.

The gene calls are TRBV28 and TRBJ2-7; 8 bases map to TRBD2. The CDR3 runs to 15 residues. V shed 3 bases, J shed 4 bases, and the junction held 8 bases outside the gene matches. Germline CDR1 is MDHEN and CDR2 is SYDVKM. The CDR3 protein is CASSFRGTSRYEQYF. The CDR3 DNA is TGTGCCAGCAGTTTTCGCGGGACTAGTAGATACGAGCAGTACTTC.

The V gene is TRBV18, the J gene TRBJ2-4, with 8 positions matching TRBD1. V gave up 0 bases and J gave up 6 bases; unmatched junction bases: 13. The CDR3 spans 18 residues. Germline-derived CDR1 and CDR2 are KGHSH and LQKENI. CDR3 DNA sequence: TGTGCCAGCTCACCACCGTTGGGGGACAGGCCATTGGGAAACATTCAGTACTTC. It encodes CASSPPLGDRPLGNIQYF.

In its sample, this clone was seen once. The rearrangement uses TRBV5-6 and TRBJ2-2, with D perhaps given as TRBD1 or TRBD2 (6 bases each). Germline V CDR1 and CDR2: SGHDT, YYEEEE. V was trimmed by 0 bases and J by 7 bases, leaving 13 bases between them. The CDR3 totals 15 residues. The CDR3 region has the DNA TGTGCCAGCAGCTTGGTTCCGGGGGCAGGCGGGGAGCTGTTTTTT. Amino acids: CASSLVPGAGGELFF.

CDR3 bases: TGTGCCAGCAGTCCCAGGCGGGGGTTACCGGCAGATACGCAGTATTTT. This sequence encodes CASSPRRGLPADTQYF. This chain uses TRBV21-1 with TRBJ2-3; the tabulated D call, TRBD2, remains unverified against the DNA. TRBV21-1 constitutes a pseudogene. There are 16 residues in the CDR3.

This chain joins TRBV18 and TRBJ2-7; D not certain. The CDR3 loop spans 16 amino acids. Germline assignment: CDR1 KGHSH and CDR2 LQKENI. V was clipped by 3 bases and J by 4 bases, with 19 bases between them. The CDR3 sequence is CASSPKAYGPGYEQYF. For the CDR3, the DNA is TGTGCCAGCTCACCCAAAGCGTATGGGCCCGGATACGAGCAGTACTTC.

V and J are TRBV10-3 and TRBJ1-1; D possibly corresponds to TRBD1 (6 bases). The germline CDR1 and CDR2 sequences are ENHRY and SYGVKD. Trimming stripped 5 bases from V and 6 bases from J, with 16 bases between. This CDR3 contains 14 residues. Here the CDR3 reads CAISPSGGSAEAFF. DNA for the CDR3: TGTGCCATCAGTCCGTCCGGGGGCTCGGCTGAAGCTTTCTTT.

The V gene is TRBV15, the J gene TRBJ2-3, with D tentatively TRBD1 or TRBD2 (5 bases each). Germline CDR1 is LNHNV and CDR2 is YYDKDF (reference sequence). The CDR3 has 15 residues. Trimming took 0 bases from V and 0 from J, leaving 7 bases between them. CDR3 residues: CATSRDWDSTDTQYF. CDR3 nucleotide sequence: TGTGCCACCAGCAGAGACTGGGACAGCACAGATACGCAGTATTTT.

V usage is TRBV11-2 and J usage is TRBJ1-1; possible D gene TRBD1, 5 bases. The CDR3 loop spans 17 amino acids. Germline values: CDR1 SGHAT, CDR2 FQNNGV. Trimming pared 5 bases from V and 1 base from J, leaving 20 bases between. The CDR3 bases are TGTGCCAGCAGCCTCGACGGCTGGGGGTCGGAGAACACTGAAGCTTTCTTT. Translating it yields CASSLDGWGSENTEAFF.

The J gene is TRBJ2-1, the V gene TRBV5-1; D is perhaps TRBD1 (5 bases). The V end lost 1 base, the J end lost 7 bases, and 15 bases lay between the germline ends. This CDR3 has 15 amino acids. From germline, CDR1 is SGHRS and CDR2 YFSETQ. CDR3 in DNA: TGCGCCAGCAGCTTGAATGGCGCAGGGTTAAATGAGCAGTTCTTC. It codes for CASSLNGAGLNEQFF.

This clone was counted a few times. The chain carries TRBV7-2 and TRBJ1-1, with D unclear. The germline CDR1 and CDR2 sequences are SGHTA and FQGNSA. Trimming pared 2 bases from V and 4 bases from J, leaving 11 bases between. This CDR3 is built from 14 residues. Here the CDR3 reads CASSLTVLGTEAFF. For the CDR3, the DNA is TGTGCCAGCAGCTTAACGGTCTTGGGCACTGAAGCTTTCTTT.

J is TRBJ1-1 and V is TRBV6-1, with D uncertain. The CDR3 contains 15 residues. V was pared by 1 base and J by 0 bases, with 9 bases between. Per the germline V gene, CDR1 is MNHNS and CDR2 is SASEGT. CDR3 residues: CASSEEEVMNTEAFF. The CDR3 DNA sequence: TGTGCCAGCAGTGAAGAGGAGGTGATGAACACTGAAGCTTTCTTT.

CDR3 bases: TGTGCCAGCACCCCTCAGGGTTCCCAGTACGAGCAGTACTTC. Translation: CASTPQGSQYEQYF. This chain connects TRBV28 to TRBJ2-7; the D gene is possibly TRBD1 (5 bases). The V and J ends lost 7 bases and 4 bases respectively, with 17 bases between them. This CDR3 has 14 amino acids. Germline V CDR1 and CDR2: MDHEN, SYDVKM.

The rearrangement joins TRBV5-4 to TRBJ2-1; either TRBD1 or TRBD2 may fit D (5 bases each). CDR1 and CDR2 from the germline V gene are SGHNT and YYREEE (reference sequence). CDR3 length: 15 residues. The V and J ends lost 1 base and 2 bases respectively, with 10 bases between them. CDR3 region: CASSLYGATYNEQFF. CDR3 DNA: TGTGCCAGCAGCTTGTACGGGGCAACCTACAATGAGCAGTTCTTC. Full variable domain (remainder filled in from reference TRBV5-4 and TRBJ2-1): ETGVTQSPTHLIKTRGQQVTLRCSSQSGHNTVSWYQQALGQGPQFIFQYYREEENGRGNFPPRFSGLQFPNYSSELNVNALELDDSALYLCASSLYGATYNEQFFGPGTRLTVL.

The V gene is TRBV18, the J gene TRBJ2-2; 7 bases are shared with TRBD2. The CDR3 consists of 15 residues. CDR1 and CDR2 (germline): KGHSH, LQKENI. Germline trimming cut 3 bases from V and 0 bases from J; bases unmatched to any gene: 1. CDR3 coding DNA: TGTGCCAGCTCACCGCTAGCGGCGAACACCGGGGAGCTGTTTTTT. Protein: CASSPLAANTGELFF.

The chain has TRBV7-3 and TRBJ2-3; weak D call: TRBD2 (6 bases). Germline CDR1 and CDR2: SGHTA and FQGTGA. The CDR3 has 16 amino acids. The V gene lost 4 bases and the J gene lost 4 bases, with 18 bases spanning the gap. The CDR3 DNA is TGTGCCAGCAGCTCGGGCGGGACCAACGGGGCAGATACGCAGTATTTT. It specifies CASSSGGTNGADTQYF. The full variable domain, rest sourced from reference TRBV7-3 and TRBJ2-3, is GAGVSQTPSNKVTEKGKYVELRCDPISGHTALYWYRQSLGQGPEFLIYFQGTGAADDSGLPNDRFFAVRPEGSVSTLKIQRTERGDSAVYLCASSSGGTNGADTQYFGPGTRLTVL.

This chain connects TRBV29-1 to TRBJ1-3; D gene ambiguous. The CDR3 extends over 14 amino acids. The germline V gene has CDR1 SQVTM and CDR2 ANQGSEA. The V gene lost 7 bases and the J gene lost 0 bases, with 13 bases spanning the gap. CDR3 in DNA: TGCAGCGCCCTCTCTCCGAGCTCTGGAAACACCATATATTTT. Protein product: CSALSPSSGNTIYF. The full variable domain, completed using reference TRBV29-1 and TRBJ1-3, is SAVISQKPSRDICQRGTSLTIQCQVDSQVTMMFWYRQQPGQSLTLIATANQGSEATYESGFVIDKFPISRPNLTFSTLTVSNMSPEDSSIYLCSALSPSSGNTIYFGEGSWLTVV.

V usage is TRBV27 and J usage is TRBJ2-7; the D is unclear. With 4 bases removed from V and 7 bases from J, the gap between germline ends came to 17 bases. The CDR3 totals 14 residues. Germline-derived CDR1 and CDR2 are MNHEY and SMNVEV (reference sequence). The CDR3 loop is CASSSGSRFREQYF. CDR3 nucleotide sequence: TGTGCCAGCAGTTCGGGCAGCCGGTTTAGGGAGCAGTACTTC.

Notes on this clone: Other nucleotide sequences from this sample produce the same CDR3. The rearrangement uses TRBV7-2 and TRBJ2-1, with D hard to call. The germline gives CDR1 SGHTA, CDR2 FQGNSA. The CDR3 has 13 residues. V lost 2 bases and J lost 3, with 5 bases in between. CDR3 in DNA: TGTGCCAGCAGCTTATCTAGCTACAATGAGCAGTTCTTC. The encoded protein is CASSLSSYNEQFF.

The rearrangement links TRBV27 to TRBJ1-3, with 11 bases aligning to TRBD1. The germline gives CDR1 MNHEY, CDR2 SMNVEV (reference sequence). The V segment lost 5 bases and the J segment 8 bases; nucleotides outside the gene matches: 11. This CDR3 is 16 amino acids long. In nucleotides, the CDR3 is TGTGCCAGCAGTCCTCCCCCCGGGACAGGGGGGTACACCATATATTTT. Protein sequence: CASSPPPGTGGYTIYF.

With regard to this clone: The same CDR3 can be traced to other DNA sequences in this sample. The chain carries TRBV28 and TRBJ2-1, with 8 bases fitting TRBD2. The CDR3 extends over 12 amino acids. Germline CDR1 reads MDHEN; CDR2 reads SYDVKM. Trimming at V came to 7 bases and at J to 9 bases, leaving 5 bases not matched to a gene. In nucleotides, the CDR3 is TGTGCCAGCACCCTCGGGGGGGGTGAGCAGTTCTTC. This sequence encodes CASTLGGGEQFF.

The chain links TRBV28 to TRBJ2-2; 12 bases fit TRBD2. The J segment lost 6 bases and the V segment lost 2 bases, leaving 4 bases of the junction unmatched. Germline assignment: CDR1 MDHEN and CDR2 SYDVKM. The CDR3 covers 16 residues. The CDR3 sequence: CASSLGLAGRPGELFF. The CDR3 DNA reads as TGTGCCAGCAGTTTAGGACTAGCGGGAAGGCCCGGGGAGCTGTTTTTT.

The rearrangement joins TRBV28 to TRBJ1-1, with D possibly being TRBD1 (6 bases). CDR1 is MDHEN and CDR2 is SYDVKM in the germline V gene. V was pared by 6 bases and J by 6 bases, with 17 bases between. CDR3 size: 14 residues. Here the CDR3 DNA reads TGTGCCAGCAGCCTCGAAAGGGGGGGGTCTGAAGCTTTCTTT. Encoded protein: CASSLERGGSEAFF.